A selection of T cell receptor beta chains follows, all from one sample in a study of response to subunit inactivated influenza vaccine. TCRdb independently ran MiXCR on the RT-PCR reads; one entry per CDR3 protein. The table records some 300,000 distinct CDR3 sequences, approximately 20% of them present only once. The source was PBMCs from blood, collected less than 22 months after vaccination. The source of these receptors is a man aged 50 to 69 who received an inactivated influenza vaccine. Each CDR3 is given with its conserved first and last residue. A D gene is named only where the DNA matches it firmly. Where a row states a size, it is once, few, many or the class of an expanded clone; other rows omit it.

clone_size j_call v_call d_call cdr3_nt cdr3_aa
NA TRBJ2-1 TRBV6-1 TRBD2 TGTGCCAGCAGTCCGGGACTAGCGGGATCAAATGAGCAGTTCTTC CASSPGLAGSNEQFF
NA TRBJ1-3 TRBV7-9 NA TGTGCCAGCAGCGCAGATGGGGCCGTCTCTGGAAACACCATATATTTT CASSADGAVSGNTIYF
NA TRBJ2-7 TRBV6-5 NA TGTGCCAGCAGTTACTCGGGGGGTCCCCGTACCTACGAGCAGTACTTC CASSYSGGPRTYEQYF
NA TRBJ2-7 TRBV3-1 NA TGTGCCAGCAGCCAAGGGGTAGGCTCCGGATACGAGCAGTACTTC CASSQGVGSGYEQYF
NA TRBJ2-1 TRBV11-3 NA TGTGCCAGCAGCTTAGTGTCAGAAGATCCCGCCTACAATGAGCAGTTCTTC CASSLVSEDPAYNEQFF
few TRBJ2-1 TRBV30 NA TGTGCCTGGAGTGGGGCGGGACCGTACAATGAGCAGTTCTTC CAWSGAGPYNEQFF
NA TRBJ1-5 TRBV20-1 TRBD1 TGCAGTGCTAGAGAGACAGGGGCGGGCAATCAGCCCCAGCATTTT CSARETGAGNQPQHF
few TRBJ2-1 TRBV20-1 TRBD2 TGCAGTGCCCACGGGGGGACCAGCCAAATCTCCTACAATGAGCAGTTCTTC CSAHGGTSQISYNEQFF
few TRBJ2-2 TRBV6-5 NA TGTGCCAGCAGTTACTTGGGGGTTACCGGGGAGCTGTTTTTT CASSYLGVTGELFF
NA TRBJ1-5 TRBV21-1 NA TGTGCCAGCAGCAAAGGTCGACAGGGAGGGAATCAGCCCCAGCATTTT CASSKGRQGGNQPQHF
many TRBJ1-6 TRBV7-2 NA TGTGCCAGCAGCTTAATGAGACACCGGGAGTACAAATCACCCCTCCACTTT CASSLMRHREYKSPLHF
few TRBJ2-1 TRBV11-2 TRBD2 TGTGCCAGCAGTTCCCCCGGGGTAGCGGGGTTATTAAGCTCCTACAATGAGCAGTTCTTC CASSSPGVAGLLSSYNEQFF
few TRBJ2-3 TRBV7-6 NA TGTGCCAGCAGCTTAGGCCAACCAGGCACAGATACGCAGTATTTT CASSLGQPGTDTQYF
once TRBJ2-3 TRBV20-1 NA TGCAGTGCTAGTCCGGGTGTAATTGGAGATACGCAGTATTTT CSASPGVIGDTQYF
few TRBJ2-7 TRBV6-2/TRBV6-3 NA TGTGCCAGCAGTTACGCGTTGTTGGGGAACGAGCAGTACTTC CASSYALLGNEQYF
NA TRBJ1-2 TRBV4-3 TRBD1 TGCGCCAGCAGCCAAGAGGGACAGGTTAATAACTATGGCTACACCTTC CASSQEGQVNNYGYTF
few TRBJ1-2 TRBV5-1 NA TGCGCCAGCAGCTTGTTGGGGAATGGCTATGGCTACACCTTC CASSLLGNGYGYTF
NA TRBJ1-5 TRBV6-1 TRBD1 TGTGCCAGCAGTCGCCTTTTGGGGACAGGGAAAGGTCAGCCCCAGCATTTT CASSRLLGTGKGQPQHF
NA TRBJ2-7 TRBV3-1 NA TGTGCCAGCAGCCACTGGCCTACCATAGTCGACGAGCAGTACTTC CASSHWPTIVDEQYF